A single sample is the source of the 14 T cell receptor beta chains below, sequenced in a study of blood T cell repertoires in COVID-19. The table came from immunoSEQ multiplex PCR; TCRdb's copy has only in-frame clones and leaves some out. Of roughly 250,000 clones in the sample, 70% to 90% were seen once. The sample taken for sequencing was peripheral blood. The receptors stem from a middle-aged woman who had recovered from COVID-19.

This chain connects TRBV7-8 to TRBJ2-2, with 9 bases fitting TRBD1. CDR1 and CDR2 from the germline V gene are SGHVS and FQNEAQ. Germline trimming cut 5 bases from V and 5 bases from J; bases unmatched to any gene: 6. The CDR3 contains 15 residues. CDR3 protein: CASSRTGVKTGELFF. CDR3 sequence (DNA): TGTGCCAGCAGCCGGACAGGGGTCAAGACCGGGGAGCTGTTTTTT.

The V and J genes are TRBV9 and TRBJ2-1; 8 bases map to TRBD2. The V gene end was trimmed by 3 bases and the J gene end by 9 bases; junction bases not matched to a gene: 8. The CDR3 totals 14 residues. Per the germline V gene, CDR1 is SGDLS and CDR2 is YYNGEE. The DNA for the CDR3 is TGTGCCAGCAGCGCCAGCGGGGGTGTAGGTGAGCAGTTCTTC. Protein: CASSASGGVGEQFF.

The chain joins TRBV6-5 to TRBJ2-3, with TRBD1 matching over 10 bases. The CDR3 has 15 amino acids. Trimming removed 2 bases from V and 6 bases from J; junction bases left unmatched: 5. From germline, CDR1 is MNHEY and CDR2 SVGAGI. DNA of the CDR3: TGTGCCAGCAGTTACAGGACAGGGGGTAGGGATACGCAGTATTTT. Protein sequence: CASSYRTGGRDTQYF.

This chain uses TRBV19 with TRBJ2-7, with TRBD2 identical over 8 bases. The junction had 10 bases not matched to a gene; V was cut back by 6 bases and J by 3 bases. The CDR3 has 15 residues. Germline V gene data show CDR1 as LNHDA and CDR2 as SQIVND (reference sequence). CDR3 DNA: TGTGCCAGTAGCCGGACACTAGCGGACCTCTACGAGCAGTACTTC. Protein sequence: CASSRTLADLYEQYF.

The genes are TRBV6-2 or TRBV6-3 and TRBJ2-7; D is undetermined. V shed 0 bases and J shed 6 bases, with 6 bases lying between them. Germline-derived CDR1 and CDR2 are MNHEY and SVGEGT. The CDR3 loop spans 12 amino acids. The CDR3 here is CASSYSPSEQYF. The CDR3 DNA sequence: TGTGCCAGCAGTTACTCCCCCTCCGAGCAGTACTTC.

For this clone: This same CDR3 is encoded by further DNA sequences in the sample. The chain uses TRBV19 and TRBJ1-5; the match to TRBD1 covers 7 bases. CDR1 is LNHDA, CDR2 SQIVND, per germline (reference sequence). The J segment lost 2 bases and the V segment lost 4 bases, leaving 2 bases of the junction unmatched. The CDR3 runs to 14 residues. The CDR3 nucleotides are TGTGCCAGTAGTACAACAGGGGGCAATCAGCCCCAGCATTTT. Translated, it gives CASSTTGGNQPQHF.

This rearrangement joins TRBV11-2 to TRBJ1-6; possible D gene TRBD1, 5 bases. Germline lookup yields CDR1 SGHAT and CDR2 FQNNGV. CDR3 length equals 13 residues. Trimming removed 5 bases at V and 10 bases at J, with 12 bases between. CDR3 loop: CASSLRQNSPLHF. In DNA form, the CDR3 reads TGTGCCAGCAGCCTGCGACAGAACTCACCCCTCCACTTT.

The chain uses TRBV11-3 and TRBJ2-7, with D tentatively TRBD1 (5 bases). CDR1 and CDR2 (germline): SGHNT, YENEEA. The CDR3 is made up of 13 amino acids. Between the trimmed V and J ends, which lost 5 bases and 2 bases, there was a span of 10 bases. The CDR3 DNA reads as TGTGCCAGCAGCCGAAGGGGTGCCTACGAGCAGTACTTC. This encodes CASSRRGAYEQYF.

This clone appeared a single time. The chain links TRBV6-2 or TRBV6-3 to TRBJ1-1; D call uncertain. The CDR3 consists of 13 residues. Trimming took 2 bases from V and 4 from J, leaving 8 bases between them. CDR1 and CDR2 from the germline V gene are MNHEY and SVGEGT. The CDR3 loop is CASSYRESTEAFF. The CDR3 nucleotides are TGTGCCAGCAGTTACAGAGAGAGCACTGAAGCTTTCTTT.

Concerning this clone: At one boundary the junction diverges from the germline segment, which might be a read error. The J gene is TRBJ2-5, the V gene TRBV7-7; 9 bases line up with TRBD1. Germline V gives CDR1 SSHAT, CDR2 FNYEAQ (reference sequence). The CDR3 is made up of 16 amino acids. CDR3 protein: CASSLGTYRGQGTQYF. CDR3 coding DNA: TGTGCTAGCAGCTTAGGGACTTACAGGGGGCAAGGGACCCAGTACTTC. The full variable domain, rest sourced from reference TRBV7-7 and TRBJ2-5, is GAGVSQSPRYKVTKRGQDVTLRCDPISSHATLYWYQQALGQGPEFLTYFNYEAQPDKSGLPSDRFSAERPEGSISTLTIQRTEQRDSAMYRCASSLGTYRGQGTQYFGPGTRLLVL.

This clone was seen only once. CDR3 loop: CASSQDSRPLEKLFF. The CDR3 region has the DNA TGTGCCAGCAGCCAAGATTCCCGCCCTCTAGAAAAACTGTTTTTT. The chain carries TRBV4-2 and TRBJ1-4; D ambiguous. Trimming left V 0 bases short and J 8 bases short, with 13 bases between. This CDR3 has 15 amino acids. CDR1 LGHNA and CDR2 YNFKEQ come from the germline V gene.

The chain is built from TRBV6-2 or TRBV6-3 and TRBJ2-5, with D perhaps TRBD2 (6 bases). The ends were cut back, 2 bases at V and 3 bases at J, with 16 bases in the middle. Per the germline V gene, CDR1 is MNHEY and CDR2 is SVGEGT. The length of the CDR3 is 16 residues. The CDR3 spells CASSYPSGGGEETQYF. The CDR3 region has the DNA TGTGCCAGCAGTTACCCTTCCGGGGGTGGAGAAGAGACCCAGTACTTC.

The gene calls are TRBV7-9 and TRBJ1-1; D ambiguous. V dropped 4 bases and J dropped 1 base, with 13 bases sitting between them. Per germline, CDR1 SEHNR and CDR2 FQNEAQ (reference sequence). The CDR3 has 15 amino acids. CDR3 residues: CASSSWSNRNTEAFF. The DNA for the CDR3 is TGTGCCAGCAGCTCATGGTCTAACCGGAACACTGAAGCTTTCTTT. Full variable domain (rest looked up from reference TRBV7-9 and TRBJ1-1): DTGVSQNPRHKITKRGQNVTFRCDPISEHNRLYWYRQTLGQGPEFLTYFQNEAQLEKSRLLSDRFSAERPKGSFSTLEIQRTEQGDSAMYLCASSSWSNRNTEAFFGQGTRLTVV.

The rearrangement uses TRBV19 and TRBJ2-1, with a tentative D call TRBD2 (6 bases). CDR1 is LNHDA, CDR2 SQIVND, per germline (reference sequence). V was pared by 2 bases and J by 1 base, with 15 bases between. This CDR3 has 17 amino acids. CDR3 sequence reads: CASSIKVWTKSYNEQFF. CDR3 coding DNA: TGTGCCAGTAGTATAAAGGTTTGGACTAAATCCTACAATGAGCAGTTCTTC.